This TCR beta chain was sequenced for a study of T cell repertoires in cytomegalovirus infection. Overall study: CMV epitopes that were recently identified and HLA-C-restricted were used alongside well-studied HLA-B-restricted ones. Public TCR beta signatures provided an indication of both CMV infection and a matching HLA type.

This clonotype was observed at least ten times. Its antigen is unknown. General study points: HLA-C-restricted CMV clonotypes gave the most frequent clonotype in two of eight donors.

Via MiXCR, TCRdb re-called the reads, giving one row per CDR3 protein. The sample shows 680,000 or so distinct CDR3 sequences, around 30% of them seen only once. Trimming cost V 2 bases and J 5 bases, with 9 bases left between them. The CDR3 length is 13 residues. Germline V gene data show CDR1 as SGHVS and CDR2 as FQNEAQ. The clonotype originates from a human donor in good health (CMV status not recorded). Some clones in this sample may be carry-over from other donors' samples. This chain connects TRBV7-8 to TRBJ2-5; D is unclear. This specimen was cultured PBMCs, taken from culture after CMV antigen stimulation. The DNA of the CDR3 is TGTGCCAGCAGCTTACTGGGGAAGGAGACCCAGTACTTC. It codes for CASSLLGKETQYF.